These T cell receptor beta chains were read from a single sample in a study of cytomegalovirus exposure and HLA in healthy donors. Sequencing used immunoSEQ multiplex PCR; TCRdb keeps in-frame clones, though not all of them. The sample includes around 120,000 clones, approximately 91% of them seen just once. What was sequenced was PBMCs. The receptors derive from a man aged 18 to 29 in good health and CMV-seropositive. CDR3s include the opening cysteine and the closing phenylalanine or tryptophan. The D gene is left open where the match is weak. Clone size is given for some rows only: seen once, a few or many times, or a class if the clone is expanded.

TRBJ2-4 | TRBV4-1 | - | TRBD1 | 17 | TGCGCCAGCAGCCAAGACCGAGGACAGGGGATAGCAGACATTCAGTACTTC | CASSQDRGQGIADIQYF
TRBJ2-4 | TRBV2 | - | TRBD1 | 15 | TGTGCCAGCAGTGGAACAGGGGTAGCCAAAAACATTCAGTACTTC | CASSGTGVAKNIQYF
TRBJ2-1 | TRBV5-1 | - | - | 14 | TGCGCCAGCAGCTTTCCGGGGTTTTACAATGAGCAGTTCTTC | CASSFPGFYNEQFF
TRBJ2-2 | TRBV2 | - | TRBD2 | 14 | TGTGCCAGCACCTATGGGAGGGAAGGCGGGGAGCTGTTTTTT | CASTYGREGGELFF
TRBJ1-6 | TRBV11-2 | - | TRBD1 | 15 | TGTGCCAGCAGCGGCACAGGGGGCGCGGGTTCACCCCTCCACTTT | CASSGTGGAGSPLHF
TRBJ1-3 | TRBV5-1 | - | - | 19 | TGCGCCAGCAGCCTGGGCCCCACGAGATCCCACTCTTCTGGAAACACCATATATTTT | CASSLGPTRSHSSGNTIYF
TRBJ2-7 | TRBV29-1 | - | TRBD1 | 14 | TGCAGCGTGAAACTGACAGGGGAGGCGGGCGAGCAGTACTTC | CSVKLTGEAGEQYF
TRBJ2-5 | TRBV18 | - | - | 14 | TGTGCCAGCTCACTCGAACACCTTCAAGAGACCCAGTACTTC | CASSLEHLQETQYF
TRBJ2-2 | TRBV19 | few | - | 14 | TGTGCCAGTAGTCCCGGGACACCAGGCGGGGAGCTGTTTTTT | CASSPGTPGGELFF
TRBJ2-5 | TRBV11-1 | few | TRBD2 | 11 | TGTGCCAGCCGGGAGCGGGGGACCCAGTACTTC | CASRERGTQYF
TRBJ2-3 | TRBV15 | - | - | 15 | TGTGCCACCAGCAGAGAGGGCAGGGTGACAGATACGCAGTATTTT | CATSREGRVTDTQYF
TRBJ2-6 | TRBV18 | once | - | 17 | TGTGCCAGCACCAGACAGGGAGGAGGACCTGGGGCCAACGTCCTGACTTTC | CASTRQGGGPGANVLTF
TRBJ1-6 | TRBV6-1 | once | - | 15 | TGTGCCAGCAGTGAAGCTTTAGGGGGGGATTCACCCCTCCACTTT | CASSEALGGDSPLHF
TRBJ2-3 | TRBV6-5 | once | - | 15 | TGTGCCAGTGGTCTAACCTCGGCGCGGGCAGATACGCAGTATTTT | CASGLTSARADTQYF
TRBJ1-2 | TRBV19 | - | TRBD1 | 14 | TGTGCCAGTAGTCCCTCCGGGACAGGCTATGGCTACACCTTC | CASSPSGTGYGYTF
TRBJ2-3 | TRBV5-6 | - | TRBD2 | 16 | TGTGCCAGCAGCCCGGACCCGGCGGGGGGGTCAGATACGCAGTATTTT | CASSPDPAGGSDTQYF
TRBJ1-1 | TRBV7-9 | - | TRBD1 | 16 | TGTGCCAGCAGCCCACCCGGGACAGGGCTGAACACTGAAGCTTTCTTT | CASSPPGTGLNTEAFF
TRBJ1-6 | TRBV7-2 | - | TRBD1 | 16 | TGTGCCAGCAGACCTACCGGGACAGGGGACAATTCACCCCTCCACTTT | CASRPTGTGDNSPLHF
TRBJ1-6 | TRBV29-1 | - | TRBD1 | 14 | TGCAGCGTCAGGCAGACAGGGGTTGGCTCACCCCTCCACTTT | CSVRQTGVGSPLHF
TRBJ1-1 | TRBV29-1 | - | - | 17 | TGCAGCGTTGAAGAATGGGCCCTTCTGGCACTGAACACTGAAGCTTTCTTT | CSVEEWALLALNTEAFF
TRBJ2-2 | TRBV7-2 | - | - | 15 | TGTGCCAGCAGCTTAGGGGGCCCGAACACCGGGGAGCTGTTTTTT | CASSLGGPNTGELFF
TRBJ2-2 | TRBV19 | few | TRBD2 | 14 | TGTGCCAGTAGTATAGGACTAGCGGGGGTGGAGCTGTTTTTT | CASSIGLAGVELFF
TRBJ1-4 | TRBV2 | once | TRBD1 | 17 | TGTGCCAGCAGCCCCATTTCAAAAGGGACAGCTAATGAAAAACTGTTTTTT | CASSPISKGTANEKLFF
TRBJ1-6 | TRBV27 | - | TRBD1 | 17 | TGTGCCAGCAGGGGGACAGGGCTGACGATCCGGAATTCACCCCTCCACTTT | CASRGTGLTIRNSPLHF
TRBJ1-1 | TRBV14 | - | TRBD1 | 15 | TGTGCCAGCAGCCAAGATCTTGGACAGGGCACTGAAGCTTTCTTT | CASSQDLGQGTEAFF
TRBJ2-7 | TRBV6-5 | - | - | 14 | TGTGCCAGCAGATCGACAGGATACTCCTACGAGCAGTACTTC | CASRSTGYSYEQYF
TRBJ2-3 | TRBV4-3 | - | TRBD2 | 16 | TGCGCCAGCAGCCAAGATGTGGCTAGCGGTGCAGATACGCAGTATTTT | CASSQDVASGADTQYF
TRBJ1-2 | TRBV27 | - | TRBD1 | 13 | TGTGCCAGCACTCAGGACAGGAACTATGGCTACACCTTC | CASTQDRNYGYTF
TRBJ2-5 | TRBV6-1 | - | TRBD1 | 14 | TGTGCCAGCATCACCGGGACAGCACAAGAGACCCAGTACTTC | CASITGTAQETQYF
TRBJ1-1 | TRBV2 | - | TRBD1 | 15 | TGTGCCAGCAGCGGGCAGACAGGGCCGGGCACTGAAGCTTTCTTT | CASSGQTGPGTEAFF
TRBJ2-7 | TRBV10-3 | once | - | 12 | TGTGCCAGCGGGACGCTACCCTACGAGCAGTACTTC | CASGTLPYEQYF
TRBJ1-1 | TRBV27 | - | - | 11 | TGTGCCAGCAGAGCAGGGTTCGAAGCTTTCTTT | CASRAGFEAFF
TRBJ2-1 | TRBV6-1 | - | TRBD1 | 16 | TGTGCCAGCAGTGAGGGACAGGACATCTCCTACAATGAGCAGTTCTTC | CASSEGQDISYNEQFF
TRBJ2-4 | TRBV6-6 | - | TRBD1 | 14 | TGTGCCAGCAGTTCAGAGACAGGGATAAACATTCAGTACTTC | CASSSETGINIQYF
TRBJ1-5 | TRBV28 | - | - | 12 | TGTGCCAGCAGTTTACCAGATCAGCCCCAGCATTTT | CASSLPDQPQHF
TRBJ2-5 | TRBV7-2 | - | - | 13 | TGTGCCAGCAGCTTAGGCCAGGGGGAGACCCAGTACTTC | CASSLGQGETQYF
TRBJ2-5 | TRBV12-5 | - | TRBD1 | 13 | TGTGCTAGTGGTTTAGGACAGGGCGAGACCCAGTACTTC | CASGLGQGETQYF
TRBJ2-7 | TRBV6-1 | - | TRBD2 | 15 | TGTGCCAGCACCCCCCGCAGGGAGGGCGACCACGAGCAGTACTTC | CASTPRREGDHEQYF
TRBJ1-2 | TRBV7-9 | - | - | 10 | TGTGCCAGCAGTGGCCGGGATTTCACCTTC | CASSGRDFTF
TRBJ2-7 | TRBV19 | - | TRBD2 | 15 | TGTGCCAGTAGCTTAACCGGGACTAGAGCCTACGAGCAGTACTTC | CASSLTGTRAYEQYF
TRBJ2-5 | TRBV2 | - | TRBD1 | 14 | TGTGCCAGCAGCAGCCAGGGGGCGCAAGAGACCCAGTACTTC | CASSSQGAQETQYF
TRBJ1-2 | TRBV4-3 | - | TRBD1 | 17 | TGCGCCAGCAGCCAGGACAGGGGAAGGAGTTCTCCCTATGGCTACACCTTC | CASSQDRGRSSPYGYTF